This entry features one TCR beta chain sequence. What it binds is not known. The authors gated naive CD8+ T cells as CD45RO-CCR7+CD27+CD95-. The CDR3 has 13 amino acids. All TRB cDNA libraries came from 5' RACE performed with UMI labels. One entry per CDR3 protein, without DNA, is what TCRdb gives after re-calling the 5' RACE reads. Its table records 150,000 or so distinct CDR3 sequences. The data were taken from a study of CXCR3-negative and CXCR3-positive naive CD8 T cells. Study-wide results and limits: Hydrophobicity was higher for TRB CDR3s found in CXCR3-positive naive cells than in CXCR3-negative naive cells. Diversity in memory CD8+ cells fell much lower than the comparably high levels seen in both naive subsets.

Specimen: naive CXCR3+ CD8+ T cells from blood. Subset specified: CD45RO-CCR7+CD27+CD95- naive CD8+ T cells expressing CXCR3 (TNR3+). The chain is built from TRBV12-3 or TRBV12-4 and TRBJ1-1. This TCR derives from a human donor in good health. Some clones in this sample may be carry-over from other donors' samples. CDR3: CASRVQMNTEAFF.